This T cell receptor (beta chain) was profiled in a study of Ad26.COV2.S vaccination and SARS-CoV-2 variants. Treatment of the sample: some 20 received Ad26.COV2.S at low or high dose, single or two shots; several received placebo; per-sample allocation not given. Vaccine and placebo recipients were sampled on day 63 after the first injection. Remarks on this clone: What it binds is not known.

The CDR3 has 14 amino acids. The germline gives CDR1 SGDLS, CDR2 YYNGEE. The V gene lost 0 bases and the J gene lost 5 bases, with 11 bases spanning the gap. The data were produced by immunoSEQ multiplex PCR, yet TCRdb's version contains in-frame clones alone and is incomplete. The sample records about 350,000 clones, roughly 84% being singletons. Points from the study as a whole: Recipients of either vaccine or placebo displayed similar breadth of non-spike TCRs.

The clonotype originates from a person between 18 and 65 years old who received the Ad26.COV2.S COVID-19 vaccine or a placebo. The specimen was peripheral blood, collected in a trial of Ad26.COV2.S vaccine versus placebo. The chain is built from TRBV9 and TRBJ1-1; D gene unclear. The CDR3 DNA follows: TGTGCCAGCAGCGTAGCTCCCGGGGATACTGAAGCTTTCTTT. It translates to CASSVAPGDTEAFF.